This T cell receptor beta chain was sequenced during a study of circulating CD8 cells and anti-PD-1 response in melanoma. From live CD3+CD8+TCRalphabeta+ cells, four PD-1 and/or TIGIT subsets were sorted. TCR libraries were prepared from roughly 14 ng of total RNA with the QIAseq Immune Repertoire TCR panel. TCRdb reprocessed the reads via MiXCR and lists one record per CDR3 protein. The profile shows about 320 distinct CDR3 sequences, just under 5% of them singletons. V was pared by 2 bases and J by 9 bases, with 11 bases between. Looked up from germline, CDR1 is SNHLY and CDR2 is FYNNEI. The CDR3 spans 13 residues. Sample share makes this clonotype large.

The TCR sequence derives from a human donor with melanoma. The chain uses TRBV2 and TRBJ2-4, with a weak D call TRBD2 (6 bases). The starting material was CD8+ T cells from PBMCs, obtained at baseline or after one month of anti-PD-1 therapy (not recorded which). Here the CDR3 DNA reads TGTGCCAGCAGTGAAATCCAGGGAGGCATTCAGTACTTC. Translated: CASSEIQGGIQYF.